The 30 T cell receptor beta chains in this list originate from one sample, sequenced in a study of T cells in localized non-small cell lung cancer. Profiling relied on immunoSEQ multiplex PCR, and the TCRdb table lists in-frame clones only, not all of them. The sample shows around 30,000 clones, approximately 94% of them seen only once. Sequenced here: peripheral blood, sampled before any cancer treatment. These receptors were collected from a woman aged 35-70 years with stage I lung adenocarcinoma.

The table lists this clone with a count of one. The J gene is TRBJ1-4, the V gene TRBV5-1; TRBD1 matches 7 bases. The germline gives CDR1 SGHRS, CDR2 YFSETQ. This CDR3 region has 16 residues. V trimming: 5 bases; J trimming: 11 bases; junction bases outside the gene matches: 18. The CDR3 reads CASSGSGQIVGAKLFF. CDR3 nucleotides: TGCGCCAGCAGTGGGTCGGGACAGATTGTGGGAGCGAAACTGTTTTTT.

CDR3 DNA: TGTGCCAGCAGCGTAGGCCCGAACACTGAAGCTTTCTTT. This codes for CASSVGPNTEAFF. The chain combines TRBV9 with TRBJ1-1; D not resolved. This CDR3 contains 13 residues. Germline CDR1 reads SGDLS; CDR2 reads YYNGEE. Deletions cut 0 bases from V and 1 base from J, with 4 bases between.

Here the CDR3 reads CASSYREGEKLFF. In DNA, the CDR3 is TGTGCCAGCAGCTACAGGGAAGGTGAAAAACTGTTTTTT. The chain carries TRBV7-9 and TRBJ1-4; TRBD1 is a possible D gene (6 bases). The germline V gene encodes CDR1 SEHNR and CDR2 FQNEAQ (reference sequence). V was clipped by 4 bases and J by 7 bases, with 10 bases between them. The CDR3 totals 13 residues.

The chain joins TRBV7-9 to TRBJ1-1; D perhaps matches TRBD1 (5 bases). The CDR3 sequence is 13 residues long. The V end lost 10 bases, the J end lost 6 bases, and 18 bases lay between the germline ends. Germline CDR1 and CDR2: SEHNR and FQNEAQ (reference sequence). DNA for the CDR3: TGTGCCATCGGCCCCGCCCAGGGCCCTGAAGCTTTCTTT. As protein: CAIGPAQGPEAFF.

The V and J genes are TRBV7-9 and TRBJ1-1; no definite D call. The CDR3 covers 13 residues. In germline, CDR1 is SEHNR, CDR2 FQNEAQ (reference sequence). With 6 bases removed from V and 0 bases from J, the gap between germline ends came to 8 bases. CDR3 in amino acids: CASRARLNTEAFF. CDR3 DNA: TGTGCCAGCAGGGCCAGGCTGAACACTGAAGCTTTCTTT. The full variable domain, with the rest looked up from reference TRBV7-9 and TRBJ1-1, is DTGVSQNPRHKITKRGQNVTFRCDPISEHNRLYWYRQTLGQGPEFLTYFQNEAQLEKSRLLSDRFSAERPKGSFSTLEIQRTEQGDSAMYLCASRARLNTEAFFGQGTRLTVV.

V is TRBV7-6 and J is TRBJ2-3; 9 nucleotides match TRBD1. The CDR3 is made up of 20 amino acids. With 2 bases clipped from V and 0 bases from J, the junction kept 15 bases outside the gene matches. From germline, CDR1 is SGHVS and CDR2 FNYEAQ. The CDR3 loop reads CASSLYPGQGFSTSTDTQYF. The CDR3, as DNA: TGTGCCAGCAGCTTATATCCGGGACAGGGTTTTTCCACTAGCACAGATACGCAGTATTTT. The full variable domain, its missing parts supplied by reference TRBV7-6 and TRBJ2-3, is GAGVSQSPRYKVTKRGQDVALRCDPISGHVSLYWYRQALGQGPEFLTYFNYEAQQDKSGLPNDRFSAERPEGSISTLTIQRTEQRDSAMYRCASSLYPGQGFSTSTDTQYFGPGTRLTVL.

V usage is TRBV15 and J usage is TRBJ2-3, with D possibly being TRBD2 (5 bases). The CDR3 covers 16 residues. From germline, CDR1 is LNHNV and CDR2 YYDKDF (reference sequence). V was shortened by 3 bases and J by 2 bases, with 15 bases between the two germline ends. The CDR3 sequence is CATSRLLGRYTDTQYF. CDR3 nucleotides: TGTGCCACCAGCAGGCTACTAGGCCGATACACAGATACGCAGTATTTT.

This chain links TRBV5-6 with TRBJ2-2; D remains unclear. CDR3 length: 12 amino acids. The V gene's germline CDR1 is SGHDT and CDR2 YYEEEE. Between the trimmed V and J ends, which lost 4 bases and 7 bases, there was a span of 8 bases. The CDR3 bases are TGTGCCAGCAGCCTCTATGGCGGGGAGCTGTTTTTT. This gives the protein CASSLYGGELFF.

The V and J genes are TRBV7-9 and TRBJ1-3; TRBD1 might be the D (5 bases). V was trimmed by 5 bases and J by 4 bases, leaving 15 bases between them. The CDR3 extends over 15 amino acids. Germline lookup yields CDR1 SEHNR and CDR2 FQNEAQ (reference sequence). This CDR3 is CASSPLKGAGNTIYF. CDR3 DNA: TGTGCCAGCAGCCCCCTCAAAGGGGCAGGAAACACCATATATTTT. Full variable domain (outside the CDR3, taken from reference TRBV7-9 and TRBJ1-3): DTGVSQNPRHKITKRGQNVTFRCDPISEHNRLYWYRQTLGQGPEFLTYFQNEAQLEKSRLLSDRFSAERPKGSFSTLEIQRTEQGDSAMYLCASSPLKGAGNTIYFGEGSWLTVV.

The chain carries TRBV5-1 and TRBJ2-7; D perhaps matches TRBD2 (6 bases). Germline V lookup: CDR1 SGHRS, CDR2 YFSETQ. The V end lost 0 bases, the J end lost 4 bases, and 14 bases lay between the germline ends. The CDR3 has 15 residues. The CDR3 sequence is CASSLGRASLYEQYF. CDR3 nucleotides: TGCGCCAGCAGCTTGGGGAGGGCTAGTCTTTACGAGCAGTACTTC.

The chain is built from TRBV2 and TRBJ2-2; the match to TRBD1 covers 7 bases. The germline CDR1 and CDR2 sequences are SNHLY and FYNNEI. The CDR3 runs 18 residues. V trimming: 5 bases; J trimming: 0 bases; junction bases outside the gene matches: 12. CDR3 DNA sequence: TGTGCCAGCAGTAACTACAGGGGCGAATTTGCGAACACCGGGGAGCTGTTTTTT. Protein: CASSNYRGEFANTGELFF.

CDR3 DNA sequence: TGTGCCAGCAGTCCGTGGACTAGCGGGAGTCGAGATACGCAGTATTTT. Residues: CASSPWTSGSRDTQYF. The chain has TRBV27 and TRBJ2-3; 13 bases agree with TRBD2. The germline V gene has CDR1 MNHEY and CDR2 SMNVEV (reference sequence). The V gene end was trimmed by 5 bases and the J gene end by 5 bases; junction bases not matched to a gene: 7. There are 16 residues in the CDR3.

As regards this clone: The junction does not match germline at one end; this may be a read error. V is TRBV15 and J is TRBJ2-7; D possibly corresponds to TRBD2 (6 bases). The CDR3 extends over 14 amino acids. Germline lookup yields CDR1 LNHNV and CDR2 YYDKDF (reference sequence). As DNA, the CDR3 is TGTGCCACCAGCCGAGACCTGCGGGACGACGAGCAGTACTTC. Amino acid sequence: CATSRDLRDDEQYF.

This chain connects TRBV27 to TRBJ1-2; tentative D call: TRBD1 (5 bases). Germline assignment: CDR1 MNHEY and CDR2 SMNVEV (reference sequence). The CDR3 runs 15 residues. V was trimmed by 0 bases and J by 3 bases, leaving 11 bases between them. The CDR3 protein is CASSLSYDSHYGYTF. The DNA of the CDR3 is TGTGCCAGCAGTTTATCTTACGACAGTCACTATGGCTACACCTTC.

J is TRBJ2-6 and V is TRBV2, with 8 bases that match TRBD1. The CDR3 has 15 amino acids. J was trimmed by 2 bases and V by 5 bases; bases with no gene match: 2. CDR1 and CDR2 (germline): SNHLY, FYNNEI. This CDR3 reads CASSLTGAGANVLTF. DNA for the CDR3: TGTGCCAGCAGTTTGACAGGGGCTGGGGCCAACGTCCTGACTTTC.

The CDR3 is CATSRDLGETQYF. The CDR3 DNA follows: TGTGCCACCAGCAGAGATTTGGGTGAGACCCAGTACTTC. The genes are TRBV15 and TRBJ2-5; D is ambiguous. The CDR3 runs 13 residues. CDR1 and CDR2 from the germline V gene are LNHNV and YYDKDF (reference sequence). V was pared by 0 bases and J by 5 bases, with 7 bases between. Filled out from reference TRBV15 and TRBJ2-5, the complete variable domain reads DAMVIQNPRYQVTQFGKPVTLSCSQTLNHNVMYWYQQKSSQAPKLLFHYYDKDFNNEADTPDNFQSRRPNTSFCFLDIRSPGLGDTAMYLCATSRDLGETQYFGPGTRLLVL.

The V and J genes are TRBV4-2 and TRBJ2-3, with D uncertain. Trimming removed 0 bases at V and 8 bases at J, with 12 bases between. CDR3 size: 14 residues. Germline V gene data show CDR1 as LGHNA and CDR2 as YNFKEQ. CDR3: CASSQDQSPGTQYF. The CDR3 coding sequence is TGTGCCAGCAGCCAAGATCAGAGCCCGGGTACGCAGTATTTT.

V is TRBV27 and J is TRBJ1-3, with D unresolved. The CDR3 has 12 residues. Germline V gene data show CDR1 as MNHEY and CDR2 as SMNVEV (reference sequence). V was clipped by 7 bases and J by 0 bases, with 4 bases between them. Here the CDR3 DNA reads TGTGCCAGCATGGTCTCTGGAAACACCATATATTTT. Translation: CASMVSGNTIYF.

CDR3 sequence reads: CASSLHPGQVNEKLFF. The CDR3 bases are TGCGCCAGCAGCCTCCATCCGGGACAGGTGAATGAAAAACTGTTTTTT. The chain couples TRBV4-3 to TRBJ1-4, with 8 bases aligning to TRBD1. Germline V gene sequence: CDR1 LGHNA, CDR2 YSLEER. CDR3 length equals 16 residues. The V segment lost 4 bases and the J segment 5 bases; nucleotides outside the gene matches: 9.

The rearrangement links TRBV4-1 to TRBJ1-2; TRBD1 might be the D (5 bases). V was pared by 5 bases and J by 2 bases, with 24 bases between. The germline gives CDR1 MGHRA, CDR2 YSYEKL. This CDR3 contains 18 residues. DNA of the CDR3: TGCGCCAGCAGCTTTCAGGGACGGGGAGGAGGGAAGAACTATGGCTACACCTTC. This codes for CASSFQGRGGGKNYGYTF.

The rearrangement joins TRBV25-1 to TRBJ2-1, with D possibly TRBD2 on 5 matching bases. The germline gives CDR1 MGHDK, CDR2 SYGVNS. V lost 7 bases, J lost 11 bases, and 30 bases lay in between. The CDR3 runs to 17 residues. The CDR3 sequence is CASTSGILVTMSSKQFF. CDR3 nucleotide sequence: TGTGCCAGCACTTCCGGGATACTCGTAACAATGTCCTCAAAGCAGTTCTTC.

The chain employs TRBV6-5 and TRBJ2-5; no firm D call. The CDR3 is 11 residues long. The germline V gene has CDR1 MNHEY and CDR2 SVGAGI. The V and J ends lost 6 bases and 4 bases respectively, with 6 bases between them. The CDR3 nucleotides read TGTGCCAGCAGCGAGTTAGAGACCCAGTACTTC. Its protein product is CASSELETQYF.

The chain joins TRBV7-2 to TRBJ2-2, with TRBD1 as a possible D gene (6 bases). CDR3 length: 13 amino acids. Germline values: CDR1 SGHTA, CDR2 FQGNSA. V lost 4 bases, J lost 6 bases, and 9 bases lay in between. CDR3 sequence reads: CASSWNRAGELFF. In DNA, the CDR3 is TGTGCCAGCAGCTGGAACAGGGCCGGGGAGCTGTTTTTT. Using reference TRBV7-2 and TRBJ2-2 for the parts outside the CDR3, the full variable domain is GAGVSQSPSNKVTEKGKDVELRCDPISGHTALYWYRQSLGQGLEFLIYFQGNSAPDKSGLPSDRFSAERTGGSVSTLTIQRTQQEDSAVYLCASSWNRAGELFFGEGSRLTVL.

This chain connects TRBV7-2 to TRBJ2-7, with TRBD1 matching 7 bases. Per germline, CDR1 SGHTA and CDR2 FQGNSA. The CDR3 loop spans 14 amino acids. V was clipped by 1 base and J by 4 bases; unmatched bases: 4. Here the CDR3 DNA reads TGTGCCAGCAGCTTAGTCAAGGGACAGTACGAGCAGTACTTC. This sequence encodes CASSLVKGQYEQYF.

CDR3 sequence: CASSQGTGVTGELFF. Here the CDR3 DNA reads TGTGCCAGCAGTCAAGGGACAGGGGTTACCGGGGAGCTGTTTTTT. V usage is TRBV6-5 and J usage is TRBJ2-2; 10 bases agree with TRBD1. The V gene's germline CDR1 is MNHEY and CDR2 SVGAGI. The CDR3 has 15 amino acids. The V and J ends lost 5 bases and 5 bases, in that order; junction bases with no gene match: 5.

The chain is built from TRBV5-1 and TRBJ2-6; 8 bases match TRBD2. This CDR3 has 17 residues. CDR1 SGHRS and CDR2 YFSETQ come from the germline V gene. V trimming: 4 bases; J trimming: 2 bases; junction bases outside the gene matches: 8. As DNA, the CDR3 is TGCGCCAGCAGCCTGTTCGGGGGGGCAACTGGGGCCAACGTCCTGACTTTC. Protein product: CASSLFGGATGANVLTF. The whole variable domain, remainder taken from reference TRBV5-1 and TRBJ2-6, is KAGVTQTPRYLIKTRGQQVTLSCSPISGHRSVSWYQQTPGQGLQFLFEYFSETQRNKGNFPGRFSGRQFSNSRSEMNVSTLELGDSALYLCASSLFGGATGANVLTFGAGSRLTVL.

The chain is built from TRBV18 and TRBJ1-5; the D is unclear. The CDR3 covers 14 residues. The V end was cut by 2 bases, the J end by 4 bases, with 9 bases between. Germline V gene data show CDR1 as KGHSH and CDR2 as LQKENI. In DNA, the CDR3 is TGTGCCAGCTCACCAACTGCGGGTAATCAGCCCCAGCATTTT. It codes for CASSPTAGNQPQHF.

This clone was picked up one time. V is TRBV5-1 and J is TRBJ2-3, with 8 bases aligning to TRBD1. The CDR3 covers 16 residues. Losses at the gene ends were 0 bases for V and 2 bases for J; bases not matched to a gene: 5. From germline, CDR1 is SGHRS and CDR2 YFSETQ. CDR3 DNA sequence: TGCGCCAGCAGCTTGGCCTCAGGGGGCCTCACAGATACGCAGTATTTT. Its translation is CASSLASGGLTDTQYF.

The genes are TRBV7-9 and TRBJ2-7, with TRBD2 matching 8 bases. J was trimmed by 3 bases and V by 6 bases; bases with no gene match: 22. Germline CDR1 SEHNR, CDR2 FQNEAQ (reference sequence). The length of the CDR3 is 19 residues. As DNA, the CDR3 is TGTGCCAGCAGAACCTCAGTCGGGGGGGCCGGCGGGTCCCACTACGAGCAGTACTTC. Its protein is CASRTSVGGAGGSHYEQYF. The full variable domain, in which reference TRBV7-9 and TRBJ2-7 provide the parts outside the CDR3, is DTGVSQNPRHKITKRGQNVTFRCDPISEHNRLYWYRQTLGQGPEFLTYFQNEAQLEKSRLLSDRFSAERPKGSFSTLEIQRTEQGDSAMYLCASRTSVGGAGGSHYEQYFGPGTRLTVT.

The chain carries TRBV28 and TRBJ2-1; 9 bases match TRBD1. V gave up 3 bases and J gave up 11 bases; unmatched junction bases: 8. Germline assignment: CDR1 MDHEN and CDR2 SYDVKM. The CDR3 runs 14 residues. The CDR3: CASSLSSGTGKQFF. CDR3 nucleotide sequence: TGTGCCAGCAGTTTGAGTTCCGGGACAGGGAAGCAGTTCTTC. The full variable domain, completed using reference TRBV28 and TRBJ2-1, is DVKVTQSSRYLVKRTGEKVFLECVQDMDHENMFWYRQDPGLGLRLIYFSYDVKMKEKGDIPEGYSVSREKKERFSLILESASTNQTSMYLCASSLSSGTGKQFFGPGTRLTVL.